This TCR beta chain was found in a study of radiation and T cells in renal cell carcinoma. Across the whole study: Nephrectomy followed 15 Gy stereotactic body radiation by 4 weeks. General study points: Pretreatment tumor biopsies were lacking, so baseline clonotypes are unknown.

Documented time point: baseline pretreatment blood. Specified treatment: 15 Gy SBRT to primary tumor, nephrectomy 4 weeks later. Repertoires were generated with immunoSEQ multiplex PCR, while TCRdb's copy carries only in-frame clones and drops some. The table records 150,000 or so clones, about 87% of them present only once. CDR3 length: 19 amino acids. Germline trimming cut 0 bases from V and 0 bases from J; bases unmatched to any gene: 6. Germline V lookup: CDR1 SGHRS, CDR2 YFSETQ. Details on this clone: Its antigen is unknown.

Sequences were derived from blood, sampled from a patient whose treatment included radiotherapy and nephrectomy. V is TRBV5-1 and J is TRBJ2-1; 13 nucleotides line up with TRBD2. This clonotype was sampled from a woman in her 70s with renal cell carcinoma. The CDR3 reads CASSLGLAGGPSSYNEQFF. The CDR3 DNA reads TGCGCCAGCAGCTTGGGACTAGCGGGGGGACCGAGCTCCTACAATGAGCAGTTCTTC.